Listed here are 21 T cell receptor beta chains from one sample, sequenced in a study of blood T cell repertoires in COVID-19. Profiled with immunoSEQ multiplex PCR; TCRdb holds only in-frame clones, not every one. The sample includes more than 6,000 clones, roughly 89% of them seen just once. The sample comprised peripheral blood. The receptors were gathered from a human donor with active COVID-19. The donor label of this sample is uncertain.

This clone was seen a few times. This rearrangement joins TRBV19 to TRBJ2-2, with 9 bases identical to TRBD2. The CDR3 length is 16 residues. Germline V lookup: CDR1 LNHDA, CDR2 SQIVND (reference sequence). The J segment lost 3 bases and the V segment lost 3 bases, leaving 5 bases of the junction unmatched. This CDR3 reads CASSIGASGDTGELFF. In DNA form, the CDR3 reads TGTGCCAGTAGTATTGGGGCTAGCGGGGACACCGGGGAGCTGTTTTTT.

V gene TRBV27 combines with J gene TRBJ2-6; 11 positions match TRBD2. Germline V gives CDR1 MNHEY, CDR2 SMNVEV (reference sequence). Trimming took 5 bases from V and 4 from J; bases not matched to a gene: 7. This CDR3 is built from 17 residues. The CDR3 region has the DNA TGTGCCAGCAGTGTACTAGCGGGAGTGCCCGGGGCCAACGTCCTGACTTTC. Encoded protein: CASSVLAGVPGANVLTF.

The chain uses TRBV6-5 and TRBJ1-1; 7 bases are a match to TRBD1. CDR3 length equals 14 residues. Germline V gene sequence: CDR1 MNHEY, CDR2 SVGAGI. With V trimmed by 6 bases and J by 1 base, 5 bases remained unmatched. CDR3: CASSQGTANTEAFF. As DNA, the CDR3 is TGTGCCAGCAGCCAAGGGACAGCGAACACTGAAGCTTTCTTT.

The chain combines TRBV19 with TRBJ1-2; 10 bases are a match to TRBD1. The germline gives CDR1 LNHDA, CDR2 SQIVND (reference sequence). CDR3 size: 16 residues. Trimming at V came to 2 bases and at J to 6 bases, leaving 9 bases not matched to a gene. CDR3 sequence: CASSIPTGTGEDGYTF. CDR3 DNA sequence: TGTGCCAGTAGTATACCCACCGGGACAGGGGAGGATGGCTACACCTTC. Supplemented by reference TRBV19 and TRBJ1-2, the full variable domain reads DGGITQSPKYLFRKEGQNVTLSCEQNLNHDAMYWYRQDPGQGLRLIYYSQIVNDFQKGDIAEGYSVSREKKESFPLTVTSAQKNPTAFYLCASSIPTGTGEDGYTFGSGTRLTVV.

The chain is built from TRBV9 and TRBJ2-1, with TRBD2 matching over 13 bases. CDR3 length equals 19 residues. V trimming: 4 bases; J trimming: 8 bases; junction bases outside the gene matches: 18. Germline values: CDR1 SGDLS, CDR2 YYNGEE. CDR3 DNA sequence: TGTGCCAGCAGCCCGGGGATCGGCCGGACTAGCGGGAGTTGGGATGAGCAGTTCTTC. This codes for CASSPGIGRTSGSWDEQFF.

The V call is TRBV2, the J call TRBJ1-2; a weak D match, TRBD1 (6 bases). Per the germline V gene, CDR1 is SNHLY and CDR2 is FYNNEI. CDR3 length: 13 amino acids. V was cut by 1 base and J by 7 bases, with 10 bases left in between. The CDR3 protein is CASSEEQGGGYTF. The CDR3 nucleotides read TGTGCCAGCAGTGAAGAACAGGGCGGTGGCTACACCTTC.

V usage is TRBV30 and J usage is TRBJ1-2; possible D gene TRBD1, 6 bases. The CDR3 loop spans 15 amino acids. The germline gives CDR1 GTSNPN, CDR2 SVGIG (reference sequence). V was trimmed by 4 bases and J by 3 bases, leaving 18 bases between them. CDR3 nucleotide sequence: TGTGCCTGGACGAAATACAGGGTGCGGGACTATGGCTACACCTTC. It yields the protein CAWTKYRVRDYGYTF.

The chain's CDR3 is CASSFSPSGVVDGYTF. CDR3 nucleotide sequence: TGTGCCAGCAGCTTTAGTCCCTCGGGGGTGGTTGATGGCTACACCTTC. The chain joins TRBV7-8 to TRBJ1-2; perhaps TRBD1 as D (5 bases). CDR3 length: 16 residues. V was shortened by 3 bases and J by 6 bases, with 20 bases between the two germline ends. The germline V gene has CDR1 SGHVS and CDR2 FQNEAQ.

In DNA form, the CDR3 reads TGCGCCAGCAGCCCAGTGACACCGAACACTGAAGCTTTCTTT. Its translation is CASSPVTPNTEAFF. V is TRBV4-1 and J is TRBJ1-1, with no clear D. Between the trimmed V and J ends, which lost 4 bases and 1 base, there was a span of 10 bases. The CDR3 spans 14 residues. Germline V gene sequence: CDR1 MGHRA, CDR2 YSYEKL.

V and J are TRBV3-1 (or the pseudogene TRBV3-2) and TRBJ2-3; a possible D gene is TRBD2 (5 bases). Trimming removed 3 bases from V and 2 bases from J, with 9 bases in between. This CDR3 has 14 residues. Germline V gene sequence: CDR1 LGHDT, CDR2 YNNKEL (reference sequence). CDR3 sequence: CASSQLAATDTQYF. The CDR3 DNA sequence: TGTGCCAGCAGCCAGCTAGCAGCCACAGATACGCAGTATTTT.

This chain connects TRBV6-2 or TRBV6-3 to TRBJ2-5, with D possibly TRBD1 on 5 matching bases. The length of the CDR3 is 14 residues. CDR1 MNHEY and CDR2 SVGEGT come from the germline V gene. Deletions cut 6 bases from V and 0 bases from J, with 11 bases between. The CDR3 coding sequence is TGTGCCAGCAGCCGTGACAGAAACCAAGAGACCCAGTACTTC. Amino acids: CASSRDRNQETQYF.

The CDR3 DNA reads as TGTGCCAGCAGCTCCGACACGCGGACAGGCGGGGGGGCTCTTGAGACCCAGTACTTC. It specifies CASSSDTRTGGGALETQYF. This chain links TRBV5-4 with TRBJ2-5; 9 bases align to TRBD2. Looked up from germline, CDR1 is SGHNT and CDR2 is YYREEE (reference sequence). The CDR3 is 19 amino acids. Trimming took 3 bases from V and 5 from J; bases not matched to a gene: 20. The full variable domain, its missing parts supplied by reference TRBV5-4 and TRBJ2-5, is ETGVTQSPTHLIKTRGQQVTLRCSSQSGHNTVSWYQQALGQGPQFIFQYYREEENGRGNFPPRFSGLQFPNYSSELNVNALELDDSALYLCASSSDTRTGGGALETQYFGPGTRLLVL.

The gene calls are TRBV7-6 and TRBJ2-5; a possible D gene is TRBD1 (6 bases). V lost 1 base, J lost 5 bases, and 14 bases lay in between. Looked up from germline, CDR1 is SGHVS and CDR2 is FNYEAQ. The CDR3 has 15 amino acids. CDR3 coding DNA: TGTGCCAGCAGCTTAGTGGCAGGGGCCGGGGAGACCCAGTACTTC. It codes for CASSLVAGAGETQYF.

The V and J genes are TRBV10-3 and TRBJ2-2; 9 positions agree with TRBD1. Germline values: CDR1 ENHRY, CDR2 SYGVKD. The V gene end was trimmed by 4 bases and the J gene end by 3 bases; junction bases not matched to a gene: 6. The CDR3 covers 16 residues. The CDR3 region has the DNA TGTGCCATCAGTGGGACAGGGGTGTATGACACCGGGGAGCTGTTTTTT. It is translated as CAISGTGVYDTGELFF.

This chain uses TRBV12-5 with TRBJ2-1, with TRBD2 matching 11 bases. The CDR3 totals 13 residues. J gave up 8 bases and V 9 bases, and 6 bases lay outside the gene matches. The germline V gene has CDR1 LGHNT and CDR2 FRNRAP. This CDR3 reads CASSTSGVYEQFF. CDR3 coding DNA: TGTGCTAGCTCGACTAGCGGGGTGTATGAGCAGTTCTTC.

This chain uses TRBV7-6 with TRBJ1-5, with 9 bases fitting TRBD1. Germline V gives CDR1 SGHVS, CDR2 FNYEAQ. The CDR3 length is 14 residues. After removal of 6 bases from V and 7 bases from J, the junction contained 7 bases not matched to a gene. DNA for the CDR3: TGTGCCAGCAGTAGGGACAGGGAAGACCAGCCCCAGCATTTT. The encoded protein is CASSRDREDQPQHF.

This clone appeared once. This rearrangement joins TRBV11-2 to TRBJ2-7, with D possibly being TRBD1 (5 bases). CDR3 length: 14 residues. Germline CDR1 reads SGHAT; CDR2 reads FQNNGV. Trimming removed 3 bases from V and 3 bases from J, with 12 bases in between. This CDR3 reads CASSFPGQLYEQYF. CDR3 sequence (DNA): TGTGCCAGCAGCTTTCCTGGACAACTCTACGAGCAGTACTTC.

This clone was observed once. This rearrangement joins TRBV4-2 to TRBJ1-5, with D possibly matching TRBD1 (5 bases). The CDR3 has 17 residues. V was pared by 2 bases and J by 4 bases, with 18 bases between. Germline V gene lookup returns CDR1 LGHNA and CDR2 YNFKEQ. The CDR3 loop is CASSQFRGGRANQPQHF. The CDR3 DNA reads TGTGCCAGCAGCCAATTTAGGGGAGGCAGGGCGAATCAGCCCCAGCATTTT.

The V and J genes are TRBV18 and TRBJ2-2; the D is unclear. From germline, CDR1 is KGHSH and CDR2 LQKENI. V lost 6 bases and J 6 bases, leaving 11 bases between the germline ends. The CDR3 extends over 13 amino acids. The CDR3 DNA sequence: TGTGCCAGCTCGTCCGGTCCGGCCGGGGAGCTGTTTTTT. Its protein is CASSSGPAGELFF.

The CDR3 loop is CATRRSLEETQYF. The CDR3 region has the DNA TGTGCCACCAGGAGAAGTTTAGAAGAGACCCAGTACTTC. The rearrangement joins TRBV28 to TRBJ2-5; D gene ambiguous. Germline CDR1 MDHEN, CDR2 SYDVKM. This CDR3 is 13 amino acids long. Trimming pared 10 bases from V and 3 bases from J, leaving 15 bases between.

The V gene is TRBV6-6, the J gene TRBJ2-7; D might be TRBD1 (5 bases). The CDR3 sequence is 14 residues long. Trimming took off 7 bases at V and 3 bases at J, with 16 bases between the two ends. Germline loops: CDR1 MNHNY, CDR2 SVGAGI (reference sequence). The CDR3 bases are TGTGCCAGCAAATACAGGTTGGATGACTACGAGCAGTACTTC. As protein: CASKYRLDDYEQYF.